This T cell receptor (beta chain) is from a study of early T cells in non-severe SARS-CoV-2 infection. Using its own MiXCR run on the 5' RACE reads, TCRdb lists one record per CDR3 protein. The table shows 40,000 to 45,000 distinct CDR3 sequences, with approximately 6.2% occurring only once. This clonotype was picked up a small number of times. This sequence originates from an adult who was a healthcare worker with PCR-confirmed SARS-CoV-2 infection or an uninfected control (not recorded which). Sequenced material: whole blood, taken at baseline.

The CDR3 DNA sequence: TGCGCCAGCAGCCCGACAGGGGATGGGGTCACTGAAGCTTTCTTT. It encodes CASSPTGDGVTEAFF. This rearrangement joins TRBV5-1 to TRBJ1-1, with 8 positions matching TRBD1. The V gene end was trimmed by 4 bases and the J gene end by 4 bases; junction bases not matched to a gene: 9. Germline CDR1 is SGHRS and CDR2 is YFSETQ. CDR3 length: 15 residues.